A single T cell receptor (beta chain) is shown here with its context. Its antigen is still unknown. This record belongs to a study of T cell responses to AZD1222 COVID-19 vaccine. Whole-study results and caveats: Clonal diversity was possibly underestimated; the donors were predominantly white British and more often female. The number of AZD1222 recipients seropositive at baseline was only five or six.

CDR3 size: 14 residues. From germline, CDR1 is SQVTM and CDR2 ANQGSEA. The ends were cut back, 2 bases at V and 0 bases at J, with 8 bases in the middle. The method was immunoSEQ multiplex PCR; TCRdb's version includes in-frame clones alone and lacks a portion of them. The sample has some 110,000 clones, almost 95% seen once; the top ten hold around 1.7%. The rearrangement uses TRBV29-1 and TRBJ1-5, with D unresolved. The sample consisted of peripheral blood, taken on day 0 of AZD1222 vaccination. This TCR was sampled from an adult in good health. CDR3 amino acids: CSVETVDSNQPQHF. The CDR3 coding sequence is TGCAGCGTTGAAACAGTAGATAGCAATCAGCCCCAGCATTTT.